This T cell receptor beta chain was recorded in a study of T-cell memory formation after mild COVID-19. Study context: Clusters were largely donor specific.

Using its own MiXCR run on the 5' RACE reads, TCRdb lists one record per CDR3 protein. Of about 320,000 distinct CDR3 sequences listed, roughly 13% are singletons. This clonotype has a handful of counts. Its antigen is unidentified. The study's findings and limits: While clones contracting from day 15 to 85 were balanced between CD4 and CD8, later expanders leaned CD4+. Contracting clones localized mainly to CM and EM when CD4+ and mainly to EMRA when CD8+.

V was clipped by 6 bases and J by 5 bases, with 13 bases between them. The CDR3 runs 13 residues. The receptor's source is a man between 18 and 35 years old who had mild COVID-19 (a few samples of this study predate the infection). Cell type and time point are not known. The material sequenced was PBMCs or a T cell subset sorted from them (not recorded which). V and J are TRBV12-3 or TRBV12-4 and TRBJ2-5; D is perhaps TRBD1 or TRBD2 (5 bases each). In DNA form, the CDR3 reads TGTGCCAGCAGGTTTGGGGACGGGGAGACCCAGTACTTC. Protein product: CASRFGDGETQYF.